This T cell receptor beta chain stems from a study of a mutant IDH1 vaccine in newly diagnosed glioma. Study overall: In weeks 1, 3, 5, 7, 11, 15, 19 and 23, patients were immunized, eight times in all. Either 4-6 weeks after radiotherapy alone or alongside temozolomide, vaccination was begun.

Indicated time point: week 5, during vaccination. Each dose of the vaccine consisted of 300 ug of mutant IDH1 20-mer peptide, with topical imiquimod. Trimming took off 6 bases at V and 4 bases at J, with 12 bases between the two ends. In germline, CDR1 is SGHRS, CDR2 YFSETQ. The CDR3 is made up of 13 amino acids. To note about this clone: What it binds is not known.

Using immunoSEQ multiplex PCR, the repertoire was profiled, and TCRdb retains in-frame clones only, with some absent. Found here are roughly 50,000 clones, around 81% of them singletons; the top ten hold about 3.3%. This receptor was identified in a man aged 25 to 40 with glioma. The source was PBMCs, collected from a glioma patient whose treatment included an IDH1 peptide vaccine. The chain couples TRBV5-1 to TRBJ2-3; D remains unclear. The CDR3 loop is CASTEGNPDTQYF. As DNA, the CDR3 is TGCGCCAGCACCGAAGGGAATCCAGATACGCAGTATTTT.